A single sample is the source of the 19 T cell receptor beta chains below, sequenced in a study of T cell repertoires in cytomegalovirus infection. Antigen specificity for these receptors is unknown. TCRdb independently ran MiXCR on the reads; one entry per CDR3 protein. The sample has fewer than 1,000,000 distinct CDR3 sequences; around 31% are singletons. Sequenced material: cultured CD8+ T cells from PBMCs, taken from culture after CMV antigen stimulation. The origin of the receptors is a human donor in good health (CMV status not recorded). Some clones in this sample may be carry-over from other donors' samples.

The genes are TRBV3-1 and TRBJ1-2; possible D gene TRBD1, 5 bases. In germline, CDR1 is LGHDT, CDR2 YNNKEL (reference sequence). The V end was cut by 4 bases, the J end by 0 bases, with 15 bases between. The CDR3 has 16 residues. The CDR3 sequence: CASSPDTGTTNYGYTF. CDR3 bases: TGTGCCAGCAGCCCCGATACAGGCACTACTAACTATGGCTACACCTTC.

The chain couples TRBV27 to TRBJ1-2; D is possibly TRBD1 (5 bases). V was clipped by 2 bases and J by 2 bases, with 12 bases between them. Germline V gene sequence: CDR1 MNHEY, CDR2 SMNVEV (reference sequence). The length of the CDR3 is 15 residues. The CDR3 DNA sequence: TGTGCCAGCAGTTTAGCCGGGACTTTAAACTATGGCTACACCTTC. Translation gives CASSLAGTLNYGYTF.

The sample holds many counts of this clonotype. The J gene is TRBJ1-1, the V gene TRBV7-9; D gene unclear. The length of the CDR3 is 12 residues. The ends were cut back, 4 bases at V and 4 bases at J, with 7 bases in the middle. The V gene's germline CDR1 is SEHNR and CDR2 FQNEAQ (reference sequence). The CDR3 is CASSYLSTEAFF. For the CDR3, the DNA is TGTGCCAGCAGCTACCTTTCCACTGAAGCTTTCTTT.

The chain carries TRBV7-9 and TRBJ2-7; no reliable D call. Trimming removed 5 bases at V and 4 bases at J, with 15 bases between. Germline CDR1 is SEHNR and CDR2 is FQNEAQ (reference sequence). The CDR3 runs 14 residues. The CDR3 nucleotides read TGTGCCAGCAGCCCATCGACAAGAGGATACGAGCAGTACTTC. It translates to CASSPSTRGYEQYF.

The gene calls are TRBV6-2 or TRBV6-3 and TRBJ1-1; no reliable D call. The CDR3 sequence is 13 residues long. From germline, CDR1 is MNHEY and CDR2 SVGEGT. Trimming pared 6 bases from V and 6 bases from J, leaving 14 bases between. The DNA for the CDR3 is TGTGCCAGCAGCGGAATTGGCTCCTCTGAAGCTTTCTTT. This gives the protein CASSGIGSSEAFF.

This chain connects TRBV4-1 to TRBJ2-2; TRBD1 matches at 7 bases. V gave up 4 bases and J gave up 3 bases; unmatched junction bases: 5. This CDR3 contains 15 residues. Germline V gives CDR1 MGHRA, CDR2 YSYEKL. The CDR3 loop is CASSPLTGDTGELFF. The CDR3 DNA reads as TGCGCCAGCAGCCCACTTACAGGGGACACCGGGGAGCTGTTTTTT.

V gene TRBV4-1 combines with J gene TRBJ2-1; D is unclear. The CDR3 runs to 16 residues. Trimming removed 1 base at V and 6 bases at J, with 16 bases between. CDR1 is MGHRA, CDR2 YSYEKL, per germline. CDR3 coding DNA: TGCGCCAGCAGCCAAGGGCACGGAGAGTCGGGCAATGAGCAGTTCTTC. This sequence encodes CASSQGHGESGNEQFF.

The rearrangement links TRBV28 to TRBJ1-5; the match to TRBD1 covers 8 bases. This CDR3 comprises 15 residues. Germline V lookup: CDR1 MDHEN, CDR2 SYDVKM. J gave up 6 bases and V 6 bases, and 10 bases lay outside the gene matches. CDR3 protein: CASSLSAGGGQPQHF. The CDR3 DNA follows: TGTGCCAGCAGCCTAAGCGCAGGGGGCGGTCAGCCCCAGCATTTT.

Notes on this clonotype: One end of the junction is discordant with germline, which a read error may explain. V gene TRBV7-4 combines with J gene TRBJ2-7; TRBD2 might be the D (6 bases). CDR3 size: 13 residues. The germline V gene has CDR1 SGHVT and CDR2 SQSDAQ. This CDR3 is CVSSLGTAYEQYF. The CDR3 DNA follows: TGTGTCAGCAGCTTAGGGACTGCCTACGAGCAGTACTTC. The full variable domain, rest sourced from reference TRBV7-4 and TRBJ2-7, is GAGVSQSPRYKVAKRGRDVALRCDSISGHVTLYWYRQTLGQGSEVLTYSQSDAQRDKSGRPSGRFSAERPERSVSTLKIQRTEQGDSAVYLCVSSLGTAYEQYFGPGTRLTVT.

With respect to this clonotype: Possible read error: a much larger clone is one base away. The chain carries TRBV7-8 and TRBJ2-5; TRBD2 agrees at 9 bases. Germline values: CDR1 SGHVS, CDR2 FQNEAQ. This CDR3 has 16 residues. As DNA, the CDR3 is TGTGCCGGCAGCTCGTACCGGACTAGCGAAAAAGAGACCCAGTACTTC. The encoded protein is CAGSSYRTSEKETQYF.

Details on this clonotype: Because the CDR3 is missing its conserved closing phenylalanine or tryptophan, this is likely a read error. J is TRBJ1-5 and V is TRBV5-5; no reliable D call. The CDR3 runs 15 residues. The V gene's germline CDR1 is SGHKS and CDR2 YYEKEE (reference sequence). V dropped 4 bases and J dropped 4 bases, with 15 bases sitting between them. The CDR3 protein is CASSPIKAQNQPQHL. The CDR3 region has the DNA TGTGCCAGCAGCCCAATCAAGGCACAAAATCAGCCCCAGCATCTT.

Comment on this clonotype: Its ends do not fully match the called genes, so a read error is possible. The chain has TRBV7-2 and TRBJ2-1; 10 bases align to TRBD2. The germline CDR1 and CDR2 sequences are SGHTA and FQGNSA. CDR3 size: 15 residues. This CDR3 reads CANSLLAGDGNEQFF. In nucleotides, the CDR3 is TGTGCCAACAGCTTGCTAGCGGGGGACGGGAATGAGCAGTTCTTC.

J is TRBJ2-4 and V is TRBV7-9; D is possibly TRBD1 or TRBD2 (6 bases each). V was trimmed by 1 base and J by 6 bases, leaving 10 bases between them. CDR1 and CDR2 from the germline V gene are SEHNR and FQNEAQ (reference sequence). The CDR3 runs to 14 residues. CDR3 amino acids: CASSLGGRGNIQYF. The DNA of the CDR3 is TGTGCCAGCAGCTTAGGGGGGCGGGGAAACATTCAGTACTTC.

This clonotype was found a few times. This chain links TRBV4-3 with TRBJ2-3; D unclear. Trimming shortened V by 0 bases and J by 4 bases, and 11 bases separated the two germline ends. CDR1 and CDR2 (germline): LGHNA, YSLEER. This CDR3 comprises 15 residues. CDR3 amino acids: CASSQDITTPDTQYF. CDR3 coding DNA: TGCGCCAGCAGCCAAGATATAACGACTCCAGATACGCAGTATTTT.

A few counts support this clonotype. The chain uses TRBV12-3 or TRBV12-4 and TRBJ1-4; D perhaps matches TRBD1 (5 bases). V dropped 7 bases and J dropped 3 bases, with 18 bases sitting between them. The CDR3 has 16 amino acids. The CDR3 protein is CASTTHDAGPNEKLFF. CDR3 DNA sequence: TGTGCCAGCACTACGCACGACGCGGGACCTAATGAAAAACTGTTTTTT.

A single count supports this clonotype. The chain uses TRBV27 and TRBJ1-5, with 8 bases identical to TRBD1. V lost 10 bases to trimming and J lost 6 bases; unmatched junction nucleotides: 11. CDR1 and CDR2 (germline): MNHEY, SMNVEV (reference sequence). The CDR3 has 14 amino acids. CDR3 loop: CATSWRTGLQPQHF. CDR3 nucleotide sequence: TGTGCCACCTCATGGAGGACAGGGCTTCAGCCCCAGCATTTT.

This clonotype appeared a few times. The V call is TRBV2, the J call TRBJ1-5, with a weak D call TRBD1 (6 bases). V lost 7 bases and J lost 0, with 13 bases in between. CDR3 length equals 15 residues. Looked up from germline, CDR1 is SNHLY and CDR2 is FYNNEI. This CDR3 is CASKRTASSNQPQHF. The CDR3 coding sequence is TGTGCCAGCAAAAGGACAGCTAGTAGCAATCAGCCCCAGCATTTT.

The V call is TRBV6-6, the J call TRBJ2-5; no firm D call. The CDR3 extends over 16 amino acids. V lost 2 bases and J 2 bases, leaving 15 bases between the germline ends. Germline V gene sequence: CDR1 MNHNY, CDR2 SVGAGI (reference sequence). Here the CDR3 DNA reads TGTGCCAGCAGTTACGAGCCTCGGGTTTTACAAGAGACCCAGTACTTC. This sequence encodes CASSYEPRVLQETQYF.

As regards this clonotype: This may arise from a read error, as a much more abundant clone is one base away. Because the CDR3 is missing its conserved closing phenylalanine or tryptophan, this is likely a read error. The chain uses TRBV11-1 and TRBJ1-2; 9 bases agree with TRBD1. Germline V gene data show CDR1 as SGHAT and CDR2 as FQDESV (reference sequence). The junction had 8 bases not matched to a gene; V was cut back by 4 bases and J by 8 bases. This CDR3 spans 14 amino acids. The CDR3, as DNA: TGTGCCAGCAGCTCTACCGGGACAGGGTTCGGCTACACCTAC. Translating it yields CASSSTGTGFGYTY.